These 30 T cell receptor beta chains came from one sample sequenced in a study of T cells in Graves' hyperthyroidism and ophthalmopathy (dated by TCRdb to the late 2010s). Library construction relied on multiplex PCR. The instrument was an Illumina HiSeq 2000. TCR beta CDR3 regions were amplified from RNA transcripts. The TCR CDR3 was subjected to a first round of RT-PCR using the HTBI primer set and the Qiagen OneStep RT-PCR kit. TCRdb's own reprocessing of the public reads used fastp at Q25 and MiXCR and kept productive beta chains. Rows are combined by CDR3 protein, so each entry shows the most common genes and DNA. This sample comprises around 700,000 distinct CDR3 sequences, around 19% of them detected only once. Of the sample, 16% falls within the top ten clones. Sample: blood. The receptors stem from a woman between 50 and 59 years old with Graves' hyperthyroidism that later progressed to Graves' ophthalmopathy.

The chain has TRBV20-1 and TRBJ2-1; D not certain. Germline V lookup: CDR1 DFQATT, CDR2 SNEGSKA (reference sequence). V lost 1 base and J lost 7, with 8 bases in between. CDR3 size: 12 residues. CDR3: CSARVAWNEQFF. In DNA, the CDR3 is TGCAGTGCTAGAGTGGCGTGGAATGAGCAGTTCTTC.

The chain links TRBV12-3 or TRBV12-4 to TRBJ1-6, with D unresolved. V was shortened by 3 bases and J by 9 bases, with 12 bases between the two germline ends. This CDR3 is built from 14 residues. The CDR3 nucleotides are TGTGCCAGCAGTTTCGAGGGCAGGAGTTCACCCCTCCACTTT. Its protein product is CASSFEGRSSPLHF.

This clonotype came up a few times. The chain joins TRBV6-5 to TRBJ2-7; D perhaps matches TRBD1 (6 bases). Germline V gives CDR1 MNHEY, CDR2 SVGAGI. Trimming cost V 0 bases and J 5 bases, with 11 bases left between them. The length of the CDR3 is 14 residues. The CDR3 bases are TGTGCCAGCAGTTACTCACAGGGAAACCACGAGCAGTACTTC. As protein: CASSYSQGNHEQYF.

This clonotype was counted many times. This rearrangement joins TRBV19 to TRBJ2-3, with no clear D. The CDR3 consists of 13 residues. The germline V gene has CDR1 LNHDA and CDR2 SQIVND (reference sequence). Trimming cost V 6 bases and J 6 bases, with 13 bases left between them. Here the CDR3 DNA reads TGTGCCAGTAGCCTGATTACGTCGGATACGCAGTATTTT. It specifies CASSLITSDTQYF. Full variable domain (rest looked up from reference TRBV19 and TRBJ2-3): DGGITQSPKYLFRKEGQNVTLSCEQNLNHDAMYWYRQDPGQGLRLIYYSQIVNDFQKGDIAEGYSVSREKKESFPLTVTSAQKNPTAFYLCASSLITSDTQYFGPGTRLTVL.

The rearrangement uses TRBV4-1 and TRBJ2-7; D is perhaps TRBD2 (5 bases). CDR1 and CDR2 (germline): MGHRA, YSYEKL. Trimming pared 0 bases from V and 5 bases from J, leaving 14 bases between. This CDR3 region has 15 residues. CDR3 in amino acids: CASSQDGLAADEQYF. For the CDR3, the DNA is TGCGCCAGCAGCCAAGATGGGCTAGCCGCCGACGAGCAGTACTTC.

The table lists this clonotype with many counts. The chain recombines TRBV12-3 or TRBV12-4 with TRBJ2-3; 8 bases align to TRBD1. The CDR3 consists of 15 residues. V shed 3 bases and J 5 bases; nucleotides not matched to a gene: 7. CDR3 bases: TGTGCCAGCAGTTTTCCAGGGGGCTTTCGAGATACGCAGTATTTT. This gives the protein CASSFPGGFRDTQYF.

In this sample, this clonotype turned up many times. The chain recombines TRBV11-2 with TRBJ2-7; D may be TRBD1 (8 bases). The CDR3 has 16 residues. Trimming left V 1 base short and J 1 base short, with 14 bases between. The germline CDR1 and CDR2 sequences are SGHAT and FQNNGV. CDR3 sequence (DNA): TGTGCCAGCAGCTTAGCAACAGGGGGAGGGTCCTACGAGCAGTACTTC. Its protein is CASSLATGGGSYEQYF.

This clonotype showed up just a few times. J is TRBJ2-5 and V is TRBV4-1; no definite D call. The V and J ends lost 0 bases and 4 bases respectively, with 9 bases between them. Germline values: CDR1 MGHRA, CDR2 YSYEKL. The CDR3 consists of 14 residues. Here the CDR3 reads CASSQDPAVETQYF. The DNA for the CDR3 is TGCGCCAGCAGCCAAGATCCGGCAGTAGAGACCCAGTACTTC.

This clonotype was picked up a small number of times. This chain connects TRBV6-1 to TRBJ1-5, with TRBD1 identical over 7 bases. This CDR3 has 13 amino acids. CDR1 MNHNS and CDR2 SASEGT come from the germline V gene. V shed 11 bases, J shed 4 bases, and the junction held 8 bases outside the gene matches. Here the CDR3 DNA reads TGTGCCGGACAATTGACAGGGAATCAGCCCCAGCATTTT. This codes for CAGQLTGNQPQHF.

The rearrangement links TRBV6-2 or TRBV6-3 to TRBJ2-5; unclear D gene. The CDR3 loop spans 15 amino acids. Looked up from germline, CDR1 is MNHEY and CDR2 is SVGEGT. V was shortened by 4 bases and J by 1 base, with 13 bases between the two germline ends. The CDR3 sequence: CASSSLGLFQETQYF. The CDR3 coding sequence is TGTGCCAGCAGTTCACTTGGGCTTTTCCAAGAGACCCAGTACTTC.

This clonotype came up many times. The chain joins TRBV3-1 to TRBJ2-2; 7 bases are a match to TRBD2. CDR3 length: 17 residues. The V segment lost 3 bases and the J segment 1 base; nucleotides outside the gene matches: 8. The V gene's germline CDR1 is LGHDT and CDR2 YNNKEL (reference sequence). The CDR3 nucleotides are TGTGCCAGCAGCCATACCCGGGGGGAAAAGAACACCGGGGAGCTGTTTTTT. The encoded protein is CASSHTRGEKNTGELFF.

This clonotype was counted ten times or more. CDR3 amino acids: CASRESRDTHYEQYF. The CDR3 DNA sequence: TGTGCCAGCAGGGAGTCGCGGGACACCCACTACGAGCAGTACTTC. The J gene is TRBJ2-7, the V gene TRBV27; either TRBD1 or TRBD2 may fit D (6 bases each). This CDR3 has 15 amino acids. Trimming took 6 bases from V and 3 from J, leaving 18 bases between them. Germline lookup yields CDR1 MNHEY and CDR2 SMNVEV (reference sequence).

Remarks on this clonotype: One base away lies a much larger clone, so this may be a sequencing read error. The chain combines TRBV2 with TRBJ2-5, with D hard to call. With 4 bases removed from V and 1 base from J, the gap between germline ends came to 7 bases. The CDR3 contains 13 residues. The germline V gene encodes CDR1 SNHLY and CDR2 FYNNEI. The CDR3 protein is CASSGLTQETQYF. CDR3 coding DNA: TGTGCCAGCAGTGGTCTGACCCAAGAGACCCAGTACTTC.

As regards this clonotype: Mismatch with germline at one junction end may stem from a read error. The chain has TRBV5-1 and TRBJ1-1, with TRBD1 identical over 9 bases. The CDR3 contains 15 residues. Germline CDR1 and CDR2: SGHRS and YFSETQ. The CDR3 sequence: CAGSLGWDRATEAFF. The CDR3, as DNA: TGTGCCGGCAGCTTAGGTTGGGACAGGGCCACTGAAGCTTTCTTT.

The chain joins TRBV9 to TRBJ2-3, with TRBD1 as a possible D gene (5 bases). Germline CDR1 is SGDLS and CDR2 is YYNGEE. V gave up 3 bases and J gave up 4 bases, with 18 bases separating them. CDR3 size: 16 residues. CDR3 DNA sequence: TGTGCCAGCAGCGCTTCGGGTAGGGGTCAGGCAGATACGCAGTATTTT. Translation gives CASSASGRGQADTQYF.

J is TRBJ1-5 and V is TRBV27, with 8 bases lining up with TRBD1. Germline CDR1 reads MNHEY; CDR2 reads SMNVEV (reference sequence). The CDR3 is 17 residues long. The trim removed 5 bases at V and 3 bases at J, leaving 12 bases unmatched. CDR3 in amino acids: CASSQSRGTGVNQPQHF. The CDR3 DNA is TGTGCCAGCAGTCAATCCCGAGGGACAGGCGTCAATCAGCCCCAGCATTTT.

This clonotype was seen a handful of times. The chain recombines TRBV27 with TRBJ1-1, with D uncertain. The V and J ends lost 0 bases and 5 bases respectively, with 10 bases between them. Germline loops: CDR1 MNHEY, CDR2 SMNVEV (reference sequence). The CDR3 extends over 14 amino acids. The CDR3: CASSLSDQGTEAFF. In DNA form, the CDR3 reads TGTGCCAGCAGTTTATCGGATCAAGGGACTGAAGCTTTCTTT.

About this clonotype: This may stem from a read error, because a much larger clone lies one nucleotide away. The rearrangement joins TRBV29-1 to TRBJ1-1; D ambiguous. The CDR3 length is 11 residues. Deletions cut 4 bases from V and 1 base from J, with 4 bases between. CDR1 and CDR2 (germline): SQVTM, ANQGSEA. The CDR3 DNA sequence: TGCAGCGTTGGGGAGAACACTGAAGCTTTCTTT. Translated, it gives CSVGENTEAFF.

The DNA for the CDR3 is TGTGCCAGCAGTTTAGGTATTGGGACAATGGAGCTGTTTTTT. Translating gives CASSLGIGTMELFF. The chain combines TRBV27 with TRBJ2-2, with D perhaps TRBD1 (6 bases). Germline CDR1 reads MNHEY; CDR2 reads SMNVEV (reference sequence). The V and J ends lost 2 bases and 10 bases respectively, with 14 bases between them. This CDR3 region has 14 residues.

In this sample, this clonotype turned up many times. This sequence joins TRBV7-2 and TRBJ2-5, with 14 bases identical to TRBD2. Germline-derived CDR1 and CDR2 are SGHTA and FQGNSA. The CDR3 is made up of 17 amino acids. V trimming: 5 bases; J trimming: 7 bases; junction bases outside the gene matches: 12. CDR3 residues: CASSRTSGGTGRGTQYF. The CDR3, as DNA: TGTGCCAGCAGCCGGACTAGCGGGGGGACCGGTCGAGGGACCCAGTACTTC.

This clonotype was counted between two and nine times. The chain joins TRBV5-1 to TRBJ1-1; D is ambiguous. The CDR3 contains 16 residues. V lost 5 bases and J lost 3, with 20 bases in between. Germline CDR1 reads SGHRS; CDR2 reads YFSETQ. The DNA of the CDR3 is TGCGCCAGCAGGGAGTTACAGCGGAGTTCGTACACTGAAGCTTTCTTT. Its translation is CASRELQRSSYTEAFF.

This clonotype was seen many times. This sequence joins TRBV18 and TRBJ1-1; the match to TRBD1 covers 7 bases. CDR1 is KGHSH and CDR2 is LQKENI in the germline V gene. V trimming: 4 bases; J trimming: 1 base; junction bases outside the gene matches: 6. The CDR3 runs to 15 residues. In DNA form, the CDR3 reads TGTGCCAGCTCACTCAAACAGGGGAGGAACACTGAAGCTTTCTTT. It is translated as CASSLKQGRNTEAFF. The full variable domain, in which reference TRBV18 and TRBJ1-1 provide the parts outside the CDR3, is NAGVMQNPRHLVRRRGQEARLRCSPMKGHSHVYWYRQLPEEGLKFMVYLQKENIIDESGMPKERFSAEFPKEGPSILRIQQVVRGDSAAYFCASSLKQGRNTEAFFGQGTRLTVV.

This clonotype was recorded at least ten times. The J gene is TRBJ1-2, the V gene TRBV7-2, with D maybe TRBD1 (5 bases). The CDR3 contains 17 residues. Germline assignment: CDR1 SGHTA and CDR2 FQGNSA. Between the trimmed V and J ends, which lost 7 bases and 6 bases, there was a span of 27 bases. The CDR3 bases are TGTGCCAGCACCTGGACTGCGGCCGGGACGGGCAGTCATGGCTACACCTTC. It yields the protein CASTWTAAGTGSHGYTF.

This chain uses TRBV7-2 with TRBJ2-5, with TRBD2 as a possible D gene (5 bases). V lost 1 base and J 7 bases, leaving 13 bases between the germline ends. Germline V gene data show CDR1 as SGHTA and CDR2 as FQGNSA. The CDR3 has 14 residues. The CDR3 reads CASSLGSSRGTQYF. The CDR3 DNA is TGTGCCAGCAGCTTAGGTTCTAGCCGGGGGACCCAGTACTTC.

This clonotype has only a few counts. The gene calls are TRBV29-1 and TRBJ1-4; possibly TRBD1 for D (6 bases). The CDR3 has 16 amino acids. Germline CDR1 is SQVTM and CDR2 is ANQGSEA. Trimming took 4 bases from V and 8 from J, leaving 23 bases between them. Here the CDR3 DNA reads TGCAGCGTTGGGGGATCAGCCGGGAGCAGGGGAGAAAAACTGTTTTTT. Translation: CSVGGSAGSRGEKLFF.

This clonotype occurred a few times. As DNA, the CDR3 is TGCGCCAGCAGAACAGGGCCCCAGGGTTCCTACGAGCAGTACTTC. Amino acid sequence: CASRTGPQGSYEQYF. V is TRBV4-1 and J is TRBJ2-7, with D perhaps matching TRBD1 (6 bases). CDR3 length: 15 amino acids. The germline CDR1 and CDR2 sequences are MGHRA and YSYEKL. With 6 bases removed from V and 1 base from J, the gap between germline ends came to 16 bases.

This clonotype has a handful of counts. V usage is TRBV20-1 and J usage is TRBJ2-7, with D possibly matching TRBD1 (5 bases). The length of the CDR3 is 11 residues. With 7 bases removed from V and 2 bases from J, the gap between germline ends came to 9 bases. Germline V gives CDR1 DFQATT, CDR2 SNEGSKA (reference sequence). DNA for the CDR3: TGCAGTGTGACAGCTCCCTACGAGCAGTACTTC. Encoded protein: CSVTAPYEQYF.

There are many counts of this clonotype. The V and J genes are TRBV7-2 and TRBJ1-1, with unresolved D. Germline CDR1 and CDR2: SGHTA and FQGNSA. The V end was cut by 6 bases, the J end by 1 base, with 9 bases between. The CDR3 consists of 13 residues. The CDR3: CASRERANTEAFF. Here the CDR3 DNA reads TGTGCCAGCAGGGAGAGGGCGAACACTGAAGCTTTCTTT.

This clonotype was detected many times. Here the CDR3 DNA reads TGCGCCAGCAGCTTGGATGGACAGGCTGGCCTAAATTCACCCCTCCACTTT. It yields the protein CASSLDGQAGLNSPLHF. This chain uses TRBV5-1 with TRBJ1-6, with 7 nucleotides matching TRBD1. CDR3 length: 17 amino acids. J gave up 7 bases and V 0 bases, and 10 bases lay outside the gene matches. The germline V gene has CDR1 SGHRS and CDR2 YFSETQ.

This clonotype was observed at least ten times. V usage is TRBV5-1 and J usage is TRBJ2-5; the match to TRBD1 covers 8 bases. Losses at the gene ends were 4 bases for V and 6 bases for J; bases not matched to a gene: 8. The CDR3 runs 14 residues. CDR1 SGHRS and CDR2 YFSETQ come from the germline V gene. CDR3 bases: TGCGCCAGCAGCGGGAAGACAGGGGCCAAGACCCAGTACTTC. Translation: CASSGKTGAKTQYF.